The 28 T cell receptor beta chains in this list originate from one sample, sequenced in a study of cytomegalovirus exposure and HLA in healthy donors. Use of 60 Vbeta and 13 Jbeta primers characterized the PCR. The method was immunoSEQ multiplex PCR; TCRdb's version includes in-frame clones alone and lacks a portion of them. The table lists 160,000 or so clones, 80% to 90% of them singletons, with approximately 6.5% in the top ten. The sequencing sample was made of PBMCs. These receptors all come from a man between 50 and 59 years old in good health and CMV-seropositive.

This chain uses TRBV9 with TRBJ1-1; no reliable D call. With 0 bases removed from V and 0 bases from J, the gap between germline ends came to 12 bases. CDR3 length: 16 residues. From germline, CDR1 is SGDLS and CDR2 YYNGEE. DNA for the CDR3: TGTGCCAGCAGCGTAGTGGCAATCCCGATGAACACTGAAGCTTTCTTT. Protein sequence: CASSVVAIPMNTEAFF.

This rearrangement joins TRBV4-1 to TRBJ2-3; 11 bases match TRBD2. Germline CDR1 reads MGHRA; CDR2 reads YSYEKL. The CDR3 spans 17 residues. V lost 4 bases and J lost 0; bases outside the gene matches: 6. This CDR3 is CASSRGGTSGSTDTQYF. The CDR3 DNA reads TGCGCCAGCAGCCGGGGCGGGACTAGCGGTAGCACAGATACGCAGTATTTT.

This chain links TRBV10-3 with TRBJ2-1; 8 bases agree with TRBD2. Per germline, CDR1 ENHRY and CDR2 SYGVKD. The CDR3 totals 17 residues. V was clipped by 4 bases and J by 0 bases; unmatched bases: 8. This CDR3 is CAISGKSGTSSYNEQFF. The DNA for the CDR3 is TGTGCCATCAGTGGGAAAAGCGGGACTAGCTCCTACAATGAGCAGTTCTTC.

CDR3 DNA sequence: TGTGCCAGCAGCGTAGGAGGCGGGAGAGGCACCATATATTTT. This codes for CASSVGGGRGTIYF. This chain joins TRBV9 and TRBJ1-3; D call uncertain. The CDR3 is 14 residues long. Germline V gene lookup returns CDR1 SGDLS and CDR2 YYNGEE. Trimming took off 0 bases at V and 9 bases at J, with 13 bases between the two ends.

The chain employs TRBV5-1 and TRBJ1-2; TRBD1 aligns across 7 bases. V shed 4 bases, J shed 8 bases, and the junction held 8 bases outside the gene matches. Germline V gene sequence: CDR1 SGHRS, CDR2 YFSETQ. The CDR3 covers 13 residues. CDR3 residues: CASSLTWDRGYTF. CDR3 nucleotide sequence: TGCGCCAGCAGCCTTACCTGGGACAGAGGCTACACCTTC.

The chain joins TRBV7-8 to TRBJ2-5; 7 positions agree with TRBD1. CDR1 is SGHVS and CDR2 is FQNEAQ in the germline V gene. The CDR3 runs to 13 residues. Trimming took 4 bases from V and 3 from J; bases not matched to a gene: 2. CDR3 loop: CASSYQGEETQYF. As DNA, the CDR3 is TGTGCCAGCAGCTACCAGGGGGAAGAGACCCAGTACTTC.

The chain couples TRBV7-9 to TRBJ2-1; 13 bases are a match to TRBD2. V shed 5 bases, J shed 7 bases, and the junction held 5 bases outside the gene matches. The V gene's germline CDR1 is SEHNR and CDR2 FQNEAQ (reference sequence). The CDR3 has 15 residues. The CDR3 here is CASSPGLAGVNEQFF. The CDR3 bases are TGTGCCAGCAGCCCTGGACTAGCGGGAGTGAATGAGCAGTTCTTC.

This chain uses TRBV5-4 with TRBJ2-7; TRBD1 matches 7 bases. V gave up 4 bases and J gave up 0 bases; unmatched junction bases: 4. Germline CDR1 SGHNT, CDR2 YYREEE (reference sequence). The CDR3 has 14 residues. CDR3 nucleotides: TGTGCCAGCAGCACAGGGGTCAGCTCCTACGAGCAGTACTTC. Translating it yields CASSTGVSSYEQYF.

Comment on this clone: In the same sample, other DNA sequences code for this CDR3. V gene TRBV27 combines with J gene TRBJ2-2; D not certain. CDR3 length: 13 residues. Germline CDR1 MNHEY, CDR2 SMNVEV (reference sequence). V shed 0 bases and J shed 7 bases, with 6 bases lying between them. The CDR3 bases are TGTGCCAGCAGTTTATCGGGCAGCGGGGAGCTGTTTTTT. Encoded protein: CASSLSGSGELFF.

V and J are TRBV5-5 and TRBJ1-2, with 11 nucleotides matching TRBD1. The CDR3 spans 15 residues. Germline CDR1 reads SGHKS; CDR2 reads YYEKEE (reference sequence). With 4 bases clipped from V and 4 bases from J, the junction kept 6 bases outside the gene matches. The CDR3 DNA reads as TGTGCCAGCAGCATAGAGGACAGGGGGCCCTATGGCTACACCTTC. This sequence encodes CASSIEDRGPYGYTF.

The genes are TRBV4-2 and TRBJ2-4, with 14 bases matching TRBD2. Germline loops: CDR1 LGHNA, CDR2 YNFKEQ. This CDR3 has 19 amino acids. Trimming at V came to 0 bases and at J to 3 bases, leaving 7 bases not matched to a gene. The CDR3 protein is CASSQDGLAGGFIKNIQYF. DNA for the CDR3: TGTGCCAGCAGCCAAGATGGACTAGCGGGAGGTTTTATCAAAAACATTCAGTACTTC.

The chain couples TRBV18 to TRBJ1-1; TRBD1 matches 8 bases. The CDR3 runs to 14 residues. CDR1 and CDR2 from the germline V gene are KGHSH and LQKENI. J gave up 1 base and V 3 bases, and 1 base lay outside the gene matches. This chain's CDR3 is CASSPGQANTEAFF. For the CDR3, the DNA is TGTGCCAGCTCACCGGGACAGGCGAACACTGAAGCTTTCTTT.

The chain recombines TRBV18 with TRBJ1-5; D remains ambiguous. The CDR3 consists of 15 residues. Germline V lookup: CDR1 KGHSH, CDR2 LQKENI. V was pared by 3 bases and J by 5 bases, with 14 bases between. CDR3 sequence: CASSPTASWDQPQHF. The CDR3 DNA reads TGTGCCAGCTCACCTACAGCCAGCTGGGATCAGCCCCAGCATTTT.

The chain has TRBV5-1 and TRBJ2-5, with D perhaps matching TRBD1 (5 bases). TRBJ2-7 explains the end of the DNA better; the J call may be wrong. The germline gives CDR1 SGHRS, CDR2 YFSETQ. The CDR3 runs to 14 residues. The CDR3 nucleotides are TGCGCCAGCAGCTTAAGCCAGGGTGTCCACGAGCAGTACTTC. Translating it yields CASSLSQGVHEQYF.

In this sample, this clone turned up once. The V gene is TRBV27, the J gene TRBJ1-2, with a possible D match to TRBD1 (6 bases). CDR3 length: 13 residues. Germline V gene data show CDR1 as MNHEY and CDR2 as SMNVEV (reference sequence). The V end was cut by 5 bases, the J end by 3 bases, with 10 bases between. The CDR3, as DNA: TGTGCCAGCAGTCCCACAGGGTACTATGGCTACACCTTC. This gives the protein CASSPTGYYGYTF.

The genes are TRBV7-3 and TRBJ1-5, with 7 bases that match TRBD1. Germline-derived CDR1 and CDR2 are SGHTA and FQGTGA. There are 14 residues in the CDR3. V was clipped by 6 bases and J by 3 bases; unmatched bases: 5. The CDR3 region is CASSGDSSNQPQHF. DNA of the CDR3: TGTGCCAGCAGTGGGGACAGTTCCAATCAGCCCCAGCATTTT. Drawing the rest from reference TRBV7-3 and TRBJ1-5, the complete variable domain is GAGVSQTPSNKVTEKGKYVELRCDPISGHTALYWYRQSLGQGPEFLIYFQGTGAADDSGLPNDRFFAVRPEGSVSTLKIQRTERGDSAVYLCASSGDSSNQPQHFGDGTRLSIL.

This clone is a singleton in its sample. This chain links TRBV5-1 with TRBJ2-1; D is possibly TRBD2 (5 bases). Looked up from germline, CDR1 is SGHRS and CDR2 is YFSETQ. The CDR3 is 16 amino acids. Trimming removed 2 bases at V and 3 bases at J, with 15 bases between. The CDR3 is CASSFFQAGIYNEQFF. The CDR3 DNA reads TGCGCCAGCAGCTTCTTCCAGGCGGGTATCTACAATGAGCAGTTCTTC.

This rearrangement joins TRBV19 to TRBJ2-5; 7 bases map to TRBD2. This CDR3 is built from 14 residues. Germline CDR1 and CDR2: LNHDA and SQIVND (reference sequence). With V trimmed by 6 bases and J by 0 bases, 4 bases remained unmatched. The CDR3 coding sequence is TGTGCCAGTAGCCGGCTAGCGGACCAAGAGACCCAGTACTTC. It specifies CASSRLADQETQYF.

This clone was counted between two and nine times. The chain employs TRBV5-5 and TRBJ1-1; 8 bases match TRBD1. The germline V gene has CDR1 SGHKS and CDR2 YYEKEE (reference sequence). CDR3 size: 14 residues. J lost 1 base, V lost 2 bases, and 1 base had no gene match. The CDR3 nucleotides are TGTGCCAGCAGCTTCCAGGGGGCGAACACTGAAGCTTTCTTT. It codes for CASSFQGANTEAFF.

The V gene is TRBV19, the J gene TRBJ1-1, with D possibly matching TRBD1 (6 bases). Germline V lookup: CDR1 LNHDA, CDR2 SQIVND (reference sequence). This CDR3 is 15 amino acids long. The V end lost 5 bases, the J end lost 1 base, and 14 bases lay between the germline ends. The CDR3 region is CASSAYRVGNTEAFF. The DNA for the CDR3 is TGTGCCAGTAGTGCCTACAGGGTGGGGAACACTGAAGCTTTCTTT. The full variable domain, with the rest looked up from reference TRBV19 and TRBJ1-1, is DGGITQSPKYLFRKEGQNVTLSCEQNLNHDAMYWYRQDPGQGLRLIYYSQIVNDFQKGDIAEGYSVSREKKESFPLTVTSAQKNPTAFYLCASSAYRVGNTEAFFGQGTRLTVV.

The chain joins TRBV5-4 to TRBJ2-1; 8 nucleotides align to TRBD1. V shed 4 bases, J shed 7 bases, and the junction held 10 bases outside the gene matches. The CDR3 covers 15 residues. From germline, CDR1 is SGHNT and CDR2 YYREEE (reference sequence). The CDR3 nucleotides are TGTGCCAGCAGCGTTACAGGGGGACCCTTTAATGAGCAGTTCTTC. Its translation is CASSVTGGPFNEQFF.

V and J are TRBV6-1 and TRBJ1-2; 7 positions agree with TRBD1. The CDR3 consists of 15 residues. With 4 bases clipped from V and 5 bases from J, the junction kept 10 bases outside the gene matches. CDR1 and CDR2 (germline): MNHNS, SASEGT. The CDR3 reads CASSVDYRGAYGYTF. CDR3 DNA: TGTGCCAGCAGTGTAGATTACAGGGGCGCTTATGGCTACACCTTC.

The CDR3 bases are TGCGCCAGCAGTGAAGTGCGGGGCTCCCCGAACACTGAAGCTTTCTTT. This sequence encodes CASSEVRGSPNTEAFF. V is TRBV10-1 and J is TRBJ1-1; possible D gene TRBD1, 5 bases. Germline CDR1 WNHNN, CDR2 SYGVQD (reference sequence). Between the trimmed V and J ends, which lost 3 bases and 1 base, there was a span of 15 bases. The CDR3 runs to 16 residues.

The CDR3: CAISDPGGSEQYF. The CDR3, as DNA: TGTGCCATCAGTGACCCCGGAGGATCCGAGCAGTACTTC. The chain joins TRBV10-3 to TRBJ2-7, with a weak D call TRBD2 (5 bases). The CDR3 sequence is 13 residues long. Germline assignment: CDR1 ENHRY and CDR2 SYGVKD. The germline V and J ends were trimmed by 3 bases and 6 bases, with 12 bases remaining between them.

The chain combines TRBV6-1 with TRBJ2-3; a possible D gene is TRBD1 (6 bases). V gave up 2 bases and J gave up 0 bases, with 12 bases separating them. In germline, CDR1 is MNHNS, CDR2 SASEGT. The CDR3 length is 16 residues. CDR3 coding DNA: TGTGCCAGCAGTGAATTAGAGGGGGATAGCACAGATACGCAGTATTTT. As protein: CASSELEGDSTDTQYF.

This rearrangement joins TRBV6-1 to TRBJ2-1; 8 bases agree with TRBD2. The germline V gene encodes CDR1 MNHNS and CDR2 SASEGT. The junction had 1 base not matched to a gene; V was cut back by 6 bases and J by 0 bases. The CDR3 totals 14 residues. The CDR3 here is CASRGTSSYNEQFF. CDR3 in DNA: TGTGCCAGCAGGGGGACTAGCTCCTACAATGAGCAGTTCTTC.

The chain employs TRBV14 and TRBJ1-1; no reliable D call. The CDR3 sequence is 14 residues long. The V and J ends lost 0 bases and 0 bases respectively, with 5 bases between them. CDR1 and CDR2 (germline): SGHDN, FVKESK. This chain's CDR3 is CASSQDRLNTEAFF. CDR3 nucleotide sequence: TGTGCCAGCAGCCAAGACAGGCTGAACACTGAAGCTTTCTTT.

This chain joins TRBV25-1 and TRBJ1-4; D may be TRBD1 (5 bases). The CDR3 length is 15 residues. Germline V gene sequence: CDR1 MGHDK, CDR2 SYGVNS. V shed 1 base and J shed 7 bases, with 13 bases lying between them. CDR3 protein: CASSEWRAGGEKLFF. The CDR3, as DNA: TGTGCCAGCAGTGAATGGAGAGCGGGGGGTGAAAAACTGTTTTTT.